The rows below give T cell receptor beta chains drawn from one sample of a study of cytomegalovirus exposure and HLA in healthy donors. Measured with immunoSEQ multiplex PCR; TCRdb has only the in-frame clones, and not every one. The data hold fewer than 350,000 clones, with 70% to 90% observed a single time. Specimen: PBMCs. The receptors were sampled from a woman between 18 and 30 years old in good health and CMV-seronegative. Both conserved end residues are part of each CDR3. The order of the fields is clone size, J gene, CDR3 length, V gene, CDR3 protein. Clone size, where shown, is once, few, many, or a class for clones that have expanded.

- | TRBJ2-1 | 15 | TRBV2 | CASRADSPSYNEQFF
- | TRBJ1-5 | 15 | TRBV30 | CAWSVRDRDLQPQHF
- | TRBJ2-2 | 18 | TRBV14 | CATFIPGTGGKGTGELFF
- | TRBJ1-3 | 16 | TRBV7-2 | CASSLSWTSSGNTIYF
- | TRBJ1-1 | 11 | TRBV29-1 | CSVRQTTEAFF
- | TRBJ1-2 | 15 | TRBV19 | CASSNTGAGLYGYTF
once | - | 14 | TRBV30 | CAWNRGTSTYEQYF
- | TRBJ2-7 | 16 | TRBV7-2 | CASSLGPDRGVYEQYF
- | TRBJ1-4 | 15 | TRBV18 | CASSPTPTSDEKLFF
- | TRBJ2-7 | 12 | TRBV9 | CASSPGSYEQYF
- | TRBJ1-1 | 14 | TRBV19 | CASSQQGAGTEAFF
once | TRBJ2-2 | 15 | TRBV7-2 | CASSLDSGGSGELFF
- | TRBJ1-3 | 16 | TRBV4-1 | CASSQDSGRGKNTIYF
few | TRBJ1-2 | 11 | TRBV5-1 | CASTAGGGYTF
- | TRBJ2-1 | 16 | TRBV4-2 | CASSQDPRGGRDEQFF
- | TRBJ2-7 | 15 | TRBV14 | CASSSWTGPTYEQYF
- | TRBJ1-6 | 15 | TRBV2 | CASRQQGAHNSPLHF
- | TRBJ1-2 | 15 | TRBV11-2 | CASSLDLTGDYGYTF
- | TRBJ2-7 | 14 | TRBV5-1 | CASSLPGSTYEQYF
- | TRBJ2-5 | 17 | TRBV13 | CASSERRGGHGRETQYF
- | TRBJ2-1 | 15 | TRBV7-3 | CASSAGLAGVNEQFF
- | TRBJ1-1 | 15 | TRBV7-8 | CASSLVQGPNTEAFF
- | TRBJ2-5 | 14 | TRBV10-1 | CASSPLRSNSEQYF
- | TRBJ2-7 | 13 | TRBV19 | CASSISGFFEQYF
few | TRBJ2-1 | 13 | TRBV13 | CATNQFGEGEQFF
- | TRBJ2-3 | 14 | TRBV18 | CASSPRTGTDTQYF
- | TRBJ1-1 | 13 | TRBV29-1 | CSTDRGQDTEAFF
- | TRBJ1-2 | 12 | TRBV29-1 | CSADGTRSGYTF
- | TRBJ1-2 | 15 | TRBV9 | CASSVGNRENYGYTF
- | TRBJ1-5 | 18 | TRBV19 | CASSYGDRPPVSNQPQHF
- | TRBJ1-5 | 12 | TRBV19 | CASGPFGQPQHF
- | TRBJ2-1 | 20 | TRBV9 | CASSVASKGTGDRVYNEQFF
- | TRBJ2-3 | 14 | TRBV29-1 | CSSRGDRDTDTQYF
- | TRBJ2-1 | 13 | TRBV9 | CASSSSTGVRQFF
- | TRBJ2-7 | 15 | TRBV2 | CASRVSGHFQYEQYF
once | TRBJ2-7 | 14 | TRBV19 | CASSLGLAVYEQYF
- | TRBJ1-5 | 16 | TRBV19 | CASSAFRTGPNQPQHF
- | TRBJ1-5 | 13 | TRBV10-3 | CATQQDSNQPQHF
once | TRBJ1-6 | 15 | TRBV6-5 | CASSYSRRGDSPLHF
- | TRBJ1-6 | 13 | TRBV9 | CASSLQPGEPLHF
few | TRBJ1-2 | 15 | TRBV19 | CASRKSADRYYGYTF
few | TRBJ1-1 | 12 | TRBV10-1 | CASSGYTGEAFF
- | TRBJ2-7 | 15 | TRBV6-5 | CASSYSRQFNYEQYF
once | TRBJ2-7 | 18 | TRBV21-1 | CASSKAETSGGISYEQYF
- | TRBJ2-1 | 11 | TRBV2 | CASSEAGGGFF
- | TRBJ2-1 | 16 | TRBV7-9 | CASSFTSGGLYNEQFF
- | TRBJ2-2 | 13 | TRBV5-6 | CASSSTGGAELFF
once | TRBJ2-1 | 15 | TRBV7-3 | CASSPRGGSYNEQFF
- | TRBJ2-5 | 16 | TRBV27 | CASSFRGGRGGETQYF
- | TRBJ2-2 | 14 | TRBV9 | CASSDNRVAGELFF
once | TRBJ1-1 | 13 | TRBV9 | CASSAQGNTEAFF
once | TRBJ2-1 | 16 | TRBV2 | CASSEALPRTYNEQFF
- | TRBJ1-1 | 14 | TRBV7-6 | CASSSWGTNTEAFF
- | TRBJ1-5 | 14 | TRBV7-2 | CASSLRGPNQPQHF
- | TRBJ1-6 | 12 | TRBV15 | CATRAYNSPLHF
- | TRBJ2-3 | 16 | TRBV12-5 | CASGGKGDTFPDTQYF